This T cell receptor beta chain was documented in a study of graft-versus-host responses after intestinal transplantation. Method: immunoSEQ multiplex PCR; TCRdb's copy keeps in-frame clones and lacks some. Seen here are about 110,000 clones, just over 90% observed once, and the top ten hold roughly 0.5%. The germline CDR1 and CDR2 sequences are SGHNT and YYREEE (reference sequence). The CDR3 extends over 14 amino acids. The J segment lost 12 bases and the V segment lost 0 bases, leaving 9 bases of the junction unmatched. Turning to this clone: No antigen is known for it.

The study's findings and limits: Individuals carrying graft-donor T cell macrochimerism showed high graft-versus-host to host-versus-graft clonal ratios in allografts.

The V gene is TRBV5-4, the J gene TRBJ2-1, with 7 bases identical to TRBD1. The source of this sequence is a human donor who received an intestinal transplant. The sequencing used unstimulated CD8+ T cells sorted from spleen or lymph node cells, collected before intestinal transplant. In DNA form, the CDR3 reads TGTGCCAGCAGCTTGGACAGGGGAATTCACCCGCAGTTCTTC. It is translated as CASSLDRGIHPQFF.